The clone carrying this TCR beta chain has a single count. This sample is drawn from a study of CD8+ T cells in alopecia areata. This CDR3 region has 17 residues. V lost 6 bases, J lost 5 bases, and 25 bases lay in between. The authors extracted RNA and reverse transcribed it into cDNA as the sequencing template. Clones were read by immunoSEQ multiplex PCR, and TCRdb kept only the in-frame ones, dropping some. Altogether 150,000 or so clones are present, around 83% being singletons, with the ten largest covering roughly an eighth. The treatment here: oral pan-JAK inhibitor, 5-10 mg twice daily. The sample consisted of CD8+ T cells sorted from blood, taken at week 4, from a patient treated with tofacitinib. The chain uses TRBV23-1 and TRBJ2-5; D might be TRBD1 (6 bases). TRBV23-1 counts as an open reading frame of uncertain function. This clonotype was obtained from a human donor with alopecia areata. CDR3 protein: CASRPIRLRGSWETQYF. CDR3 DNA: TGCGCCAGCAGGCCCATTCGGCTCAGGGGCTCTTGGGAGACCCAGTACTTC.